The source of this T cell receptor (beta chain) is a study of T cells in tuberculosis. On the study more broadly: CD1B tetramers identified T cells specific for mycobacterial lipid GMM.

Using immunoSEQ multiplex PCR, the repertoire was profiled, and TCRdb retains in-frame clones only, with some absent. Of approximately 57,000 clones in the sample, 88% were seen once. Cells were sorted from thawed PBMC rested overnight and stained with GMM-loaded CD1B tetramer, viability dye and anti-CD3. The lipid loaded on the CD1B tetramers was C32 glucose monomycolate from Rhodococcus equi. PBMC for tetramer sorting were first depleted of CD14-expressing monocytes. Tetramer-negative cells, around 100,000 per donor, were also sorted. With V trimmed by 3 bases and J by 6 bases, 5 bases remained unmatched. Germline-derived CDR1 and CDR2 are LGHNA and YSLEER. The CDR3 covers 14 residues.

Sequencing used CD1b-GMM tetramer-negative cells sorted from PBMCs. This sequence joins TRBV4-3 and TRBJ1-5; 7 bases line up with TRBD1. This clonotype was obtained from an adult woman with latent tuberculosis. For the CDR3, the DNA is TGCGCCAGCAGCCAGAGGACAGGTAGTCAGCCCCAGCATTTT. Amino acid sequence: CASSQRTGSQPQHF.